The rows below give T cell receptor beta chains drawn from one sample of a study of shared clonotypes between healthy human individuals. Assay: immunoSEQ multiplex PCR; the TCRdb copy retains only in-frame clones and omits some. The table has over a million clones, 96% seen once. Material: naive CD4+ T cells sorted from blood. Receptors originate from a man aged 30 to 45 in good health. Both conserved end residues are part of each CDR3. D genes are given only for firm matches. Not all rows give a size; the values are once, few, many and, for expanded clones, a class.

j_gene,d_gene,abundance,v_gene,CDR3nt,CDR3aa
TRBJ2-1,-,-,TRBV28,TGTGCAGCGGCCTCCTACAATGAGCAGTTCTTC,CAAASYNEQFF
TRBJ1-1,-,-,TRBV10-3,TGTGCCATCAGTGCCACTACTGAAGCTTTCTTT,CAISATTEAFF
TRBJ2-5,TRBD2,once,TRBV11-2,TGTGCCAGCAGCCGGCCCCGGGGTAGCGGGGGCCTCCAAGAGACCCAGTACTTC,CASSRPRGSGGLQETQYF
TRBJ2-2,TRBD2,-,TRBV5-6,TGTGCCAGCAGCACTAGCGATACCGGGGAGCTGTTTTTT,CASSTSDTGELFF
TRBJ2-2,-,-,TRBV4-1,TGCGCCAGCAGCCAAGAAGCCGCAAACACCGGGGAGCTGTTTTTT,CASSQEAANTGELFF
TRBJ2-2,-,-,TRBV27,TGTGCCAGCAGTTTAAGTTTTAGGGGTCGCGGAGTTCACCCGAACACCGGGGAGCTGTTTTTT,CASSLSFRGRGVHPNTGELFF
TRBJ2-5,TRBD1,-,TRBV7-6,TGTGCCAGCAGCACCCAGACAGGGGTTGGCCAAGAGACCCAGTACTTC,CASSTQTGVGQETQYF
TRBJ2-7,TRBD1,-,TRBV5-1,TGCGCCAGCAGCGATGGACAGGGGCGAAAGTACTTC,CASSDGQGRKYF
TRBJ2-1,-,-,TRBV19,TGTGCCAGTAGTAATGTCAGGTTAAGCTCCTACAATGAGCAGTTCTTC,CASSNVRLSSYNEQFF
TRBJ1-1,-,-,TRBV21-1,TGTGCCAGCAGCAACCATCGGCGGGGGGTATGGACTGAAGCTTTCTTT,CASSNHRRGVWTEAFF
TRBJ2-7,TRBD1,-,TRBV18,TGTGCCAGCTCACCGATACCCGGGACAGGGACATCTAACGAGCAGTACTTC,CASSPIPGTGTSNEQYF
TRBJ2-3,-,-,TRBV4-2,TGTGCCAGCAGCCAAGATCGAGGGGTCACAGATACGCAGTATTTT,CASSQDRGVTDTQYF
TRBJ2-3,-,-,TRBV28,TGTGCCAGCAGTCGCCCCCTCACCAGCACAGATACGCAGTATTTT,CASSRPLTSTDTQYF
TRBJ2-5,-,-,TRBV18,TGTGCCAGCTCACCGGTTGAAGAGACCCAGTACTTC,CASSPVEETQYF
TRBJ2-5,-,-,TRBV19,TGTGCCAGTAGTAGACTGGGTCCGTACCAAGAGACCCAGTACTTC,CASSRLGPYQETQYF
TRBJ2-3,-,-,TRBV2,TGTGCCAGCCAAGGATCAAGGGGGAGCACAGATACGCAGTATTTT,CASQGSRGSTDTQYF
TRBJ2-3,-,-,TRBV5-1,TGCGCCAGCAGCTTGGGATGGGATACGCAGTATTTT,CASSLGWDTQYF
TRBJ1-1,-,-,TRBV10-1,TGCGCCAGCAGTGAGTCGTGGGCCAGAAAGAACACTGAAGCTTTCTTT,CASSESWARKNTEAFF
TRBJ2-7,TRBD2,-,TRBV14,TGTGCCAGCAGCCAGCGACTAGCTTACGAGCAGTACTTC,CASSQRLAYEQYF
TRBJ2-1,-,-,TRBV9,TGTGCCAGCAGCGGACAGGCCGGGACTTTGCAGTTCTTC,CASSGQAGTLQFF
TRBJ2-1,-,-,TRBV9,TGTGCCAGCAGCGTAGAGGTGGGACTCAATGAGCAGTTCTTC,CASSVEVGLNEQFF
TRBJ1-5,-,-,TRBV7-9,TGTGCCAGCAGCTTCGGGACAATCCAGCCCCAGCATTTT,CASSFGTIQPQHF
TRBJ2-5,-,-,TRBV30,TGTGCCTGGAGTGTGCCAAAGCGGGTTAGGGAGACCCAGTACTTC,CAWSVPKRVRETQYF
TRBJ2-1,TRBD2,-,TRBV7-7,TGTGCCAGCAGCTCCGGACTAGCGGGAAGGGATGAGCAGTTCTTC,CASSSGLAGRDEQFF
TRBJ2-6,-,-,TRBV15,TGTGCCACCAGCTCCCGTACCTCTGGGGCCAACGTCCTGACTTTC,CATSSRTSGANVLTF
TRBJ2-3,-,-,TRBV4-3,TGCGCCAGCAGCCCCCAGGGGGAGGTGGGAGATACGCAGTATTTT,CASSPQGEVGDTQYF
TRBJ2-3,-,-,TRBV5-1,TGCGCCAGCAGCTTGGGGGGTCTCCCAGATACGCAGTATTTT,CASSLGGLPDTQYF
TRBJ1-5,TRBD1,once,TRBV6-5,TGTGCCAGCAGTACGGACAGGGGTCGCCAGCCCCAGCATTTT,CASSTDRGRQPQHF
TRBJ2-7,TRBD1,-,TRBV28,TGTGCCAGCAGTTTATTCACGCAGGACAGGGACCACGAGCAGTACTTC,CASSLFTQDRDHEQYF
TRBJ2-7,-,-,TRBV7-9,TGTGCCAGCAGCTTAAGGGCAGGGTCCTACGAGCAGTACTTC,CASSLRAGSYEQYF
TRBJ2-2,TRBD2,once,TRBV19,TGTGCCAGTAGAGGAGCGGGAGGGTTAACCGGGGAGCTGTTTTTT,CASRGAGGLTGELFF
TRBJ2-6,TRBD1,-,TRBV5-1,TGCGCCAGCGGTTTGGGGACAGGGGGTTCTGGGGCCAACGTCCTGACTTTC,CASGLGTGGSGANVLTF
TRBJ2-5,-,-,TRBV11-3,TGTGCCAGCAGCGACTGGTCAGAGACCCAGTACTTC,CASSDWSETQYF
TRBJ2-1,TRBD2,-,TRBV5-5,TGTGCCAGCAGCCCAGGGGGGCCTAGCGGGAGACGGAAGCAGTTCTTC,CASSPGGPSGRRKQFF
TRBJ2-1,-,-,TRBV27,TGTGCCAGCAGTTTACGATTTGATCCGGGGAATGAGCAGTTCTTC,CASSLRFDPGNEQFF
TRBJ1-1,TRBD1,-,TRBV11-2,TGTGCCAGCAGCTTAGTTTTCGGGACAGGGGTGGTTGAAGCTTTCTTT,CASSLVFGTGVVEAFF
TRBJ1-5,TRBD1,-,TRBV7-6,TGTGCCAGCAGCCCGACAGGGGGCAAGTCCTATATCGCGGATAGCAATCAGCCCCAGCATTTT,CASSPTGGKSYIADSNQPQHF
TRBJ1-4,-,-,TRBV5-5,TGTGCCAGCAGCTTGGCGCGGTTAACAACTAATGAAAAACTGTTTTTT,CASSLARLTTNEKLFF
TRBJ2-5,TRBD1,-,TRBV18,TGTGCCAGCTCTCATAGTCCCGGGACAGTGAAAGAGACCCAGTACTTC,CASSHSPGTVKETQYF
TRBJ1-4,-,-,TRBV18,TGTGCCAGCTCACCACAGGGAGCAGGGACTAATGAAAAACTGTTTTTT,CASSPQGAGTNEKLFF
TRBJ2-2,-,-,TRBV5-5,TGTGCCAGCAGCGTCAAGGCAGACCTCACCGGGGAGCTGTTTTTT,CASSVKADLTGELFF
TRBJ2-1,TRBD2,-,TRBV7-2,TGTGCCAGCAGCGAGCGGGAGTGGGGCCTTCGCTATGAGCAGTTCTTC,CASSEREWGLRYEQFF
TRBJ2-1,TRBD2,-,TRBV7-9,TGTGCCAGCAGCTTCACGGGAGGGCCCCATGAGCAGTTCTTC,CASSFTGGPHEQFF
TRBJ2-5,-,-,TRBV7-3,TGTGCCAGCAGCTTAGGATTGAACAGGGAAGAGACCCAGTACTTC,CASSLGLNREETQYF
TRBJ2-7,TRBD2,-,TRBV9,TGTGCCAGCAGCGTAGTCGGGGGTTTGGATAGCGGGGTCGAGCAGTACTTC,CASSVVGGLDSGVEQYF
TRBJ2-2,TRBD1,-,TRBV6-6,TGTGCCAGCAGTATACGGACAGGGAACACCGGGGAGCTGTTTTTT,CASSIRTGNTGELFF
TRBJ1-5,TRBD1,-,TRBV18,TGTGCCAGCTCACCATCGGGACAGCTCAATCAGCCCCAGCATTTT,CASSPSGQLNQPQHF